One T cell receptor beta chain is described in this entry. This specimen comes from a study of control samples from healthy donors and cancer patients. With 6 bases clipped from V and 4 bases from J, the junction kept 4 bases outside the gene matches. This CDR3 has 14 amino acids. CDR1 is SNHLY, CDR2 FYNNEI, per germline. Produced via immunoSEQ multiplex PCR; TCRdb's table is partial and in-frame only. Found here are roughly 40,000 clones, approximately 90% of them singletons; the top ten hold more than 3%. The gene calls are TRBV2 and TRBJ2-3, with 10 bases that match TRBD2. The sequence came from a woman between 50 and 59 years old in good health. Sequences were obtained from blood. As DNA, the CDR3 is TGTGCCAGCAGCGTACTAGCGGGGTCAGATACGCAGTATTTT. The encoded protein is CASSVLAGSDTQYF. The whole variable domain, remainder taken from reference TRBV2 and TRBJ2-3, is EPEVTQTPSHQVTQMGQEVILRCVPISNHLYFYWYRQILGQKVEFLVSFYNNEISEKSEIFDDQFSVERPDGSNFTLKIRSTKLEDSAMYFCASSVLAGSDTQYFGPGTRLTVL.